Listed here are 17 T cell receptor beta chains from one sample, sequenced in a study of CD8 T cells in ankylosing spondylitis. TCRdb redid the calling of the 5' RACE reads with MiXCR, one entry per CDR3 protein. The sample contains under 400,000 distinct CDR3 sequences, approximately 10% of which appear only once. Sequencing input: blood, either unsorted or a sorted T cell fraction (not recorded which). These receptors originate from a female donor with ankylosing spondylitis or in good health (not recorded which).

The rearrangement links TRBV28 to TRBJ1-2; D might be TRBD1 (5 bases). The V and J ends lost 1 base and 8 bases respectively, with 8 bases between them. Germline loops: CDR1 MDHEN, CDR2 SYDVKM. The CDR3 runs to 12 residues. CDR3 coding DNA: TGTGCCAGCAGTTTATCAGGGAAGGGCTACACCTTC. This sequence encodes CASSLSGKGYTF.

About this clonotype itself: Mismatch with germline at one junction end may stem from a read error. The chain joins TRBV6-2 or TRBV6-3 to TRBJ1-1; maybe TRBD1 (5 bases). CDR1 and CDR2 from the germline V gene are MNHEY and SVGEGT. The CDR3 length is 14 residues. CDR3 amino acids: CPSSYAGPHTEAFF. CDR3 DNA: TGTCCCAGCAGTTACGCAGGGCCGCACACTGAAGCTTTCTTT.

The table lists this clonotype with a few counts. The chain recombines TRBV7-8 with TRBJ1-4, with no clear D. V lost 3 bases to trimming and J lost 3 bases, with 8 bases between them. The length of the CDR3 is 14 residues. CDR1 SGHVS and CDR2 FQNEAQ come from the germline V gene. The CDR3 nucleotides read TGTGCCAGCAGCTTCCTTCCCCCTAATGAAAAACTGTTTTTT. It encodes CASSFLPPNEKLFF.

This clonotype has only a few counts. This chain joins TRBV6-1 and TRBJ2-5; 7 nucleotides line up with TRBD2. V was clipped by 4 bases and J by 2 bases; unmatched bases: 1. CDR1 MNHNS and CDR2 SASEGT come from the germline V gene. There are 13 residues in the CDR3. CDR3 sequence (DNA): TGTGCCAGCAGTGCGGGGGGACAAGAGACCCAGTACTTC. Its protein is CASSAGGQETQYF.

This clonotype was found many times. The chain uses TRBV20-1 and TRBJ1-1, with 10 bases matching TRBD1. Germline V lookup: CDR1 DFQATT, CDR2 SNEGSKA (reference sequence). The V and J ends lost 6 bases and 7 bases, in that order; junction bases with no gene match: 8. This CDR3 comprises 13 residues. CDR3 protein: CSAAGQGPLEAFF. The CDR3 bases are TGCAGTGCAGCGGGACAGGGGCCGCTTGAAGCTTTCTTT.

With respect to this clonotype: This may arise from a read error, as a much more abundant clone is one base away. The chain uses TRBV20-1 and TRBJ1-4; 7 bases fit TRBD1. The CDR3 spans 13 residues. Germline V lookup: CDR1 DFQATT, CDR2 SNEGSKA (reference sequence). J lost 8 bases, V lost 8 bases, and 11 bases had no gene match. The chain's CDR3 is CSSAGRGMEKLFF. CDR3 in DNA: TGCAGTTCGGCAGGCAGGGGGATGGAAAAACTGTTTTTT.

In this sample, this clonotype turned up many times. The V gene is TRBV27, the J gene TRBJ1-5; TRBD1 agrees at 9 bases. After removal of 7 bases from V and 3 bases from J, the junction contained 10 bases not matched to a gene. The CDR3 covers 16 residues. CDR1 is MNHEY and CDR2 is SMNVEV in the germline V gene (reference sequence). Here the CDR3 reads CASIPLGQGFNQPQHF. The CDR3 coding sequence is TGTGCCAGCATCCCCCTAGGACAGGGGTTCAATCAGCCCCAGCATTTT.

CDR3 in amino acids: CASSLPGEFNEQYF. Here the CDR3 DNA reads TGTGCCAGCAGCTTACCAGGGGAATTCAACGAGCAGTACTTC. The rearrangement links TRBV7-2 to TRBJ2-7, with D perhaps TRBD1 (6 bases). The CDR3 has 14 amino acids. CDR1 is SGHTA, CDR2 FQGNSA, per germline. The ends were cut back, 2 bases at V and 5 bases at J, with 13 bases in the middle.

This sequence joins TRBV6-1 and TRBJ1-2; D unclear. Deletions cut 1 base from V and 4 bases from J, with 13 bases between. CDR1 and CDR2 (germline): MNHNS, SASEGT. The CDR3 runs 15 residues. The CDR3 protein is CASSEGRASTYGYTF. In nucleotides, the CDR3 is TGTGCCAGCAGTGAAGGTAGGGCCAGTACCTATGGCTACACCTTC.

In its sample, this clonotype was seen many times. The chain links TRBV5-6 to TRBJ2-1; D is ambiguous. V was clipped by 2 bases and J by 0 bases, with 9 bases between them. From germline, CDR1 is SGHDT and CDR2 YYEEEE. The CDR3 sequence is 15 residues long. Written as DNA, the CDR3 is TGTGCCAGCAGCTTAGGCGGCAACTCCTACAATGAGCAGTTCTTC. Its translation: CASSLGGNSYNEQFF.

V gene TRBV7-8 combines with J gene TRBJ2-5; TRBD1 might be the D (6 bases). V gave up 1 base and J gave up 2 bases, with 14 bases separating them. Germline V lookup: CDR1 SGHVS, CDR2 FQNEAQ. This CDR3 has 16 amino acids. The DNA for the CDR3 is TGTGCCAGCAGCTTAGTCCTCCAGGGGTGGCAAGAGACCCAGTACTTC. Its translation is CASSLVLQGWQETQYF.

This chain connects TRBV27 to TRBJ2-7; the D gene is possibly TRBD2 (5 bases). Trimming pared 5 bases from V and 5 bases from J, leaving 16 bases between. The CDR3 is made up of 14 amino acids. Germline assignment: CDR1 MNHEY and CDR2 SMNVEV (reference sequence). CDR3 nucleotide sequence: TGTGCCAGCAGTCCCCGTCCTAGCCAAAACGAGCAGTACTTC. It translates to CASSPRPSQNEQYF.

This clonotype was counted at least ten times. In DNA form, the CDR3 reads TGTGCCAGCAGTTACTCCAGGGCGCGAGAGACCCAGTACTTC. This codes for CASSYSRARETQYF. The gene calls are TRBV6-5 and TRBJ2-5; possible D gene TRBD1, 5 bases. The CDR3 totals 14 residues. Trimming removed 0 bases from V and 4 bases from J, with 9 bases in between. Germline values: CDR1 MNHEY, CDR2 SVGAGI.

Details on this clonotype: It may be a read error: a sequence one base away is much more abundant. The rearrangement uses TRBV10-3 and TRBJ1-5, with 8 bases matching TRBD1. Germline lookup yields CDR1 ENHRY and CDR2 SYGVKD. V trimming: 6 bases; J trimming: 10 bases; junction bases outside the gene matches: 11. The CDR3 is made up of 14 amino acids. The CDR3 DNA is TGTGCCATCAGACCGGACAGGGATGGACATCCCCAGCATTTT. It codes for CAIRPDRDGHPQHF.

In the case of this clonotype: A read error is possible here, since a much larger clone lies one base away. The chain has TRBV11-2 and TRBJ2-7; 7 bases fit TRBD2. Germline values: CDR1 SGHAT, CDR2 FQNNGV. The CDR3 is 16 amino acids. V dropped 4 bases and J dropped 4; count of bases not matched to a gene: 13. CDR3 loop: CASSSVSWTRQYEQYF. CDR3 in DNA: TGTGCCAGCAGCTCCGTCTCGTGGACTAGACAATACGAGCAGTACTTC.

At least ten counts were recorded for this clonotype. This chain joins TRBV7-2 and TRBJ2-3; D is unclear. This CDR3 has 12 residues. V lost 2 bases, J lost 2 bases, and 2 bases lay in between. Germline V gives CDR1 SGHTA, CDR2 FQGNSA. CDR3 DNA sequence: TGTGCCAGCAGCTTAATCACAGATACGCAGTATTTT. This sequence encodes CASSLITDTQYF.

This rearrangement joins TRBV10-3 to TRBJ2-3; D might be TRBD2 (5 bases). Germline CDR1 reads ENHRY; CDR2 reads SYGVKD. CDR3 length: 16 amino acids. V was pared by 4 bases and J by 0 bases, with 14 bases between. CDR3 in DNA: TGTGCCATCAGTGGGCCCCCTGGGAGTAGCACAGATACGCAGTATTTT. Protein product: CAISGPPGSSTDTQYF.